The T cell receptor (beta chain) described here comes from a study of T cells in Graves' hyperthyroidism and ophthalmopathy. Subjects aged 18 to 65 presented with newly diagnosed hyperthyroidism of less than 2 months' duration. Findings and limits, study-wide: Using 13 V-J features, a model discriminated ophthalmopathy from stable hyperthyroidism. In blood, most of the thyroid clonotypes expanded above 0.001 were also present. Ophthalmopathy was identified by the model a median about 6 months ahead of onset.

Amplified TCR beta CDR3 regions derived from RNA transcripts. First-round RT-PCR of the TCR CDR3 relied on the HTBI primer set. MiXCR was run by TCRdb on the multiplex PCR reads, yielding one entry per CDR3 protein. The profile shows about 720,000 distinct CDR3 sequences, about a sixth of them singletons. This CDR3 has 17 residues. With V trimmed by 3 bases and J by 1 base, 8 bases remained unmatched. Comment on this clonotype: The antigen is unknown.

This TCR was recovered from a man aged 18-30 years with Graves' hyperthyroidism. Material for sequencing was blood. V gene TRBV12-3 or TRBV12-4 combines with J gene TRBJ2-3; 9 bases agree with TRBD1. CDR3 sequence reads: CASSFLLRTGGTDTQYF. Written as DNA, the CDR3 is TGTGCCAGCAGTTTTTTGCTACGGACAGGGGGCACAGATACGCAGTATTTT.